One sample yielded the 20 T cell receptor beta chains listed below, sequenced in a study of cytomegalovirus exposure and HLA in healthy donors. The PCR had 60 Vbeta and 13 Jbeta primers. Sequenced by immunoSEQ multiplex PCR; TCRdb stores in-frame clones only, minus some. Here the sample spans tens of thousands of clones, roughly 81% being singletons. Sequencing was carried out using PBMCs. These receptors were obtained from a young woman in good health and CMV-seropositive.

The V call is TRBV6-6, the J call TRBJ1-4; no clear D gene. CDR1 is MNHNY and CDR2 is SVGAGI in the germline V gene (reference sequence). This CDR3 region has 15 residues. Trimming took 3 bases from V and 5 from J, leaving 13 bases between them. Here the CDR3 DNA reads TGTGCCAGCAGTTATGCGGGAACCCTGAATGAAAAACTGTTTTTT. It specifies CASSYAGTLNEKLFF.

The gene calls are TRBV5-1 and TRBJ2-5; tentative D call: TRBD2 (5 bases). This CDR3 has 16 residues. CDR1 SGHRS and CDR2 YFSETQ come from the germline V gene. The V end was cut by 1 base, the J end by 0 bases, with 13 bases between. The CDR3 sequence: CASSLRGFGYQETQYF. Written as DNA, the CDR3 is TGCGCCAGCAGCTTGAGAGGGTTTGGGTACCAAGAGACCCAGTACTTC.

The chain recombines TRBV5-6 with TRBJ1-2; the match to TRBD1 covers 11 bases. Unmatched junction bases numbered 2, after V lost 2 bases and J lost 5 bases. This CDR3 has 14 amino acids. CDR1 SGHDT and CDR2 YYEEEE come from the germline V gene. The CDR3 spells CASSLGQGAYGYTF. For the CDR3, the DNA is TGTGCCAGCAGCTTAGGACAGGGGGCGTATGGCTACACCTTC. Filled out from reference TRBV5-6 and TRBJ1-2, the complete variable domain reads DAGVTQSPTHLIKTRGQQVTLRCSPKSGHDTVSWYQQALGQGPQFIFQYYEEEERQRGNFPDRFSGHQFPNYSSELNVNALLLGDSALYLCASSLGQGAYGYTFGSGTRLTVV.

The V and J genes are TRBV5-1 and TRBJ1-1; D is ambiguous. The V gene lost 4 bases and the J gene lost 1 base, with 8 bases spanning the gap. CDR1 SGHRS and CDR2 YFSETQ come from the germline V gene. The CDR3 is 13 amino acids. The CDR3: CASSTAGNTEAFF. CDR3 DNA: TGCGCCAGCAGCACAGCCGGGAACACTGAAGCTTTCTTT.

The chain carries TRBV11-2 and TRBJ1-2; the D gene is possibly TRBD1 (5 bases). The CDR3 has 15 amino acids. Germline lookup yields CDR1 SGHAT and CDR2 FQNNGV. V lost 6 bases and J lost 6, with 20 bases in between. The CDR3 sequence is CASSSGTNDLNGYTF. The CDR3 DNA is TGTGCCAGCAGTTCCGGGACTAACGACTTGAATGGCTACACCTTC.

This chain links TRBV2 with TRBJ1-2; no reliable D call. The CDR3 has 12 amino acids. V lost 7 bases to trimming and J lost 0 bases, with 6 bases between them. Germline CDR1 reads SNHLY; CDR2 reads FYNNEI. The CDR3 coding sequence is TGTGCCAGCACGGTATCTAACTATGGCTACACCTTC. Amino acid sequence: CASTVSNYGYTF.

A word on this clone: Other DNA sequences from this sample encode an identical CDR3 as well. The V gene is TRBV28, the J gene TRBJ1-3, with 7 bases aligning to TRBD1. Germline values: CDR1 MDHEN, CDR2 SYDVKM. This CDR3 has 15 residues. J was trimmed by 0 bases and V by 4 bases; bases with no gene match: 3. CDR3 amino acids: CASSSGQSSGNTIYF. The CDR3 coding sequence is TGTGCCAGCAGTTCGGGACAGTCCTCTGGAAACACCATATATTTT.

The chain employs TRBV7-2 and TRBJ2-2; 10 nucleotides agree with TRBD1. Germline V gene lookup returns CDR1 SGHTA and CDR2 FQGNSA. V lost 6 bases to trimming and J lost 6 bases; unmatched junction nucleotides: 10. The CDR3 extends over 16 amino acids. CDR3 protein: CASSLGPGQGSGELFF. As DNA, the CDR3 is TGTGCCAGCAGTCTTGGACCGGGACAGGGGTCCGGGGAGCTGTTTTTT. The entire variable domain, with the rest obtained from reference TRBV7-2 and TRBJ2-2, is as follows: GAGVSQSPSNKVTEKGKDVELRCDPISGHTALYWYRQSLGQGLEFLIYFQGNSAPDKSGLPSDRFSAERTGGSVSTLTIQRTQQEDSAVYLCASSLGPGQGSGELFFGEGSRLTVL.

The J gene is TRBJ2-7, the V gene TRBV28; TRBD2 matches at 10 bases. The CDR3 is made up of 15 amino acids. In germline, CDR1 is MDHEN, CDR2 SYDVKM. The junction had 6 bases not matched to a gene; V was cut back by 4 bases and J by 3 bases. The CDR3 protein is CASSSQLAGGYEQYF. The CDR3, as DNA: TGTGCCAGCAGTTCTCAATTAGCGGGAGGCTACGAGCAGTACTTC.

This clone showed up just a few times. The chain uses TRBV5-6 and TRBJ2-7; D unclear. V was trimmed by 2 bases and J by 6 bases, leaving 9 bases between them. The germline V gene encodes CDR1 SGHDT and CDR2 YYEEEE. The CDR3 is made up of 12 amino acids. DNA for the CDR3: TGTGCCAGCAGCTTTGGGCCTGCCGAGCAGTACTTC. It is translated as CASSFGPAEQYF.

This chain uses TRBV7-2 with TRBJ2-7; a weak D match, TRBD1 (6 bases). The CDR3 covers 14 residues. Germline V gene sequence: CDR1 SGHTA, CDR2 FQGNSA. V was trimmed by 5 bases and J by 2 bases, leaving 13 bases between them. The CDR3 sequence is CASSPPRGPYEQYF. In DNA form, the CDR3 reads TGTGCCAGCAGCCCACCCAGGGGACCCTACGAGCAGTACTTC.

The V call is TRBV5-6, the J call TRBJ2-2; D is perhaps TRBD1 (8 bases). The V gene lost 2 bases and the J gene lost 9 bases, with 17 bases spanning the gap. The CDR3 has 15 amino acids. CDR1 is SGHDT and CDR2 is YYEEEE in the germline V gene. In DNA, the CDR3 is TGTGCCAGCAGCTTAGGAGCGGGACAGGTGCGGGAGCTGTTTTTT. It yields the protein CASSLGAGQVRELFF.

The V call is TRBV5-4, the J call TRBJ2-1, with D possibly matching TRBD2 (5 bases). The CDR3 is 15 residues long. Germline V CDR1 and CDR2: SGHNT, YYREEE (reference sequence). V dropped 5 bases and J dropped 3 bases, with 15 bases sitting between them. In nucleotides, the CDR3 is TGTGCCAGCAGAGCGACTGGGAGTCGCTACAATGAGCAGTTCTTC. It yields the protein CASRATGSRYNEQFF.

This chain joins TRBV4-1 and TRBJ2-3; 7 positions match TRBD2. Unmatched junction bases numbered 5, after V lost 4 bases and J lost 1 base. This CDR3 has 15 amino acids. Germline V CDR1 and CDR2: MGHRA, YSYEKL. CDR3 sequence (DNA): TGCGCCAGCAGCCTTCTAGCGGAAGGCACAGATACGCAGTATTTT. Translating gives CASSLLAEGTDTQYF.

V usage is TRBV6-6 and J usage is TRBJ2-7; tentatively, D is TRBD2 (5 bases). There are 11 residues in the CDR3. CDR1 MNHNY and CDR2 SVGAGI come from the germline V gene (reference sequence). Trimming stripped 8 bases from V and 2 bases from J, with 7 bases between. The CDR3 DNA sequence: TGTGCCAGCTCCGGGACCTACGAGCAGTACTTC. It translates to CASSGTYEQYF.

This clone turned up a few times. The chain is built from TRBV5-5 and TRBJ2-1, with 9 bases aligning to TRBD2. CDR1 is SGHKS, CDR2 YYEKEE, per germline (reference sequence). V dropped 2 bases and J dropped 4; count of bases not matched to a gene: 4. The CDR3 sequence is 15 residues long. DNA of the CDR3: TGTGCCAGCAGCTTCAGACTAGCGGCATACAATGAGCAGTTCTTC. This sequence encodes CASSFRLAAYNEQFF.

The rearrangement joins TRBV29-1 to TRBJ2-2; 7 bases are a match to TRBD2. V shed 6 bases and J 4 bases; nucleotides not matched to a gene: 11. CDR3 length: 15 amino acids. Germline-derived CDR1 and CDR2 are SQVTM and ANQGSEA. The CDR3 spells CSVLLGGSRTGELFF. CDR3 sequence (DNA): TGCAGCGTCCTCCTTGGCGGGAGTCGCACCGGGGAGCTGTTTTTT.

V and J are TRBV4-2 and TRBJ1-2; D remains ambiguous. Germline V gene data show CDR1 as LGHNA and CDR2 as YNFKEQ. The V end was cut by 0 bases, the J end by 4 bases, with 12 bases between. This CDR3 has 15 residues. The CDR3 DNA is TGTGCCAGCAGCCAAGAGATCCCGGGTGTCTATGGCTACACCTTC. Translation gives CASSQEIPGVYGYTF.

In DNA form, the CDR3 reads TGTGCCAGCACCCCCCCAACAGGGCTATCAGATACGCAGTATTTT. Amino acid sequence: CASTPPTGLSDTQYF. V usage is TRBV2 and J usage is TRBJ2-3; tentative D call: TRBD1 (6 bases). The CDR3 totals 15 residues. V lost 7 bases and J 4 bases, leaving 18 bases between the germline ends. In germline, CDR1 is SNHLY, CDR2 FYNNEI.

The gene calls are TRBV11-2 and TRBJ1-1, with unresolved D. The CDR3 is made up of 13 amino acids. Germline loops: CDR1 SGHAT, CDR2 FQNNGV. V was trimmed by 0 bases and J by 5 bases, leaving 7 bases between them. The DNA of the CDR3 is TGTGCCAGCAGCTTAGATCTTAGAACTGAAGCTTTCTTT. It translates to CASSLDLRTEAFF.